These T cell receptor beta chains were read from a single sample in a study of cytomegalovirus exposure and HLA in healthy donors. The repertoire was sequenced with immunoSEQ multiplex PCR; TCRdb's copy has only in-frame clones and lacks some. The sample lists some 110,000 clones; approximately 70% were seen once. Material for sequencing was PBMCs. These TCRs come from a man aged 30 to 39 in good health and CMV-seronegative. CDR3s include the opening cysteine and the closing phenylalanine or tryptophan. A D gene is named only where the DNA matches it firmly. A row's size may be missing; if present it is once, few, many or a size class.

>TRBV29-1|-|-|TRBJ2-3
CSVVSADVDTQYF
TGCAGCGTTGTCTCAGCGGACGTAGATACGCAGTATTTT
>TRBV6-5|-|-|TRBJ2-7
CASSDRSEQYF
TGTGCCAGCAGCGACAGATCCGAGCAGTACTTC
>TRBV27|TRBD2|-|TRBJ2-3
CASSFRGTSGRSSTDTQYF
TGTGCCAGCAGTTTCCGCGGGACTAGCGGGAGGAGTAGCACAGATACGCAGTATTTT
>TRBV9|TRBD2|-|TRBJ2-2
CASTSSGRNTGELFF
TGTGCCAGCACCTCTAGCGGGAGGAACACCGGGGAGCTGTTTTTT
>TRBV11-3|TRBD1|-|TRBJ2-7
CASSSNVQGYNEQYF
TGTGCCAGCAGCTCAAATGTACAGGGGTACAACGAGCAGTACTTC
>TRBV29-1|TRBD2|few|TRBJ2-5
CSDSSGRRETQYF
TGCAGCGACAGTAGCGGGAGGCGGGAGACCCAGTACTTC
>TRBV7-8|TRBD1|few|TRBJ1-3
CASSADRGRGNTIYF
TGTGCCAGCAGTGCAGACAGGGGGCGAGGAAACACCATATATTTT
>TRBV5-5|TRBD2|-|TRBJ2-3
CASSTGLAFTDTQYF
TGTGCCAGCAGCACGGGACTAGCGTTCACAGATACGCAGTATTTT
>TRBV28|-|-|TRBJ2-6
CASSLRGSGANVLTF
TGTGCCAGCAGTCTAAGGGGGTCCGGGGCCAACGTCCTGACTTTC
>TRBV4-3|-|-|TRBJ1-1
CASSHVGQGRTEAFF
TGCGCCAGCAGCCACGTCGGGCAGGGAAGGACTGAAGCTTTCTTT
>TRBV7-2|TRBD1|-|TRBJ1-6
CASSLAVEGQGGWSPLHF
TGTGCCAGCAGCTTAGCGGTGGAGGGACAGGGGGGATGGTCACCCCTCCACTTT
>TRBV5-1|TRBD1|-|TRBJ1-4
CASSRGQGVWEKLFF
TGCGCCAGCAGCCGGGGACAGGGGGTATGGGAAAAACTGTTTTTT
>TRBV11-3|-|-|TRBJ2-1
CASSPDPGSYNEQFF
TGTGCCAGCAGCCCAGACCCTGGGAGTTACAATGAGCAGTTCTTC
>TRBV25-1|-|-|TRBJ1-3
CASSPGGFAGNTIYF
TGTGCCAGCAGCCCCGGGGGTTTTGCTGGAAACACCATATATTTT
>TRBV30|-|-|TRBJ1-4
CAWTNRVFGQLFF
TGTGCCTGGACCAACAGGGTGTTTGGGCAACTGTTTTTT
>TRBV30|TRBD2|-|TRBJ2-3
CAWSVAGGSDTQYF
TGTGCCTGGAGTGTAGCGGGAGGCTCGGATACGCAGTATTTT
>TRBV4-3|TRBD1|-|TRBJ2-7
CASSRLTGTGSSYEQYF
TGCGCCAGCAGCCGCCTCACTGGGACAGGAAGCTCCTACGAGCAGTACTTC
>TRBV27|TRBD1|-|TRBJ1-1
CASRRQDRVAEAFF
TGTGCCAGCAGGCGGCAGGACAGGGTTGCTGAAGCTTTCTTT
>TRBV4-2|-|-|TRBJ2-7
CASSPDSSYEQYF
TGTGCCAGCAGTCCGGACAGCTCCTACGAGCAGTACTTC
>TRBV14|-|-|TRBJ2-7
CASSRRGSYEQYF
TGTGCCAGCAGCCGAAGGGGGTCCTACGAGCAGTACTTC
>TRBV11-1|-|-|TRBJ2-3
CASSIRGMSTDTQYF
TGTGCCAGCAGCATTCGCGGGATGAGCACAGATACGCAGTATTTT
>TRBV2|-|-|TRBJ1-5
CASSSGLGNSNQPQHF
TGTGCCAGCAGTTCGGGACTCGGAAATAGCAATCAGCCCCAGCATTTT
>TRBV28|TRBD1|-|TRBJ1-5
CASSSGGQGAREQHF
TGTGCCAGCAGTTCTGGGGGGCAGGGGGCCCGTGAGCAGCATTTT
>TRBV2|TRBD1|-|TRBJ2-1
CATKGQYNEQFF
TGTGCCACCAAGGGACAGTACAATGAGCAGTTCTTC
>TRBV5-6|-|-|TRBJ2-6
CASSLVALGSSGANVLTF
TGTGCCAGCAGCTTGGTGGCGCTAGGAAGCTCTGGGGCCAACGTCCTGACTTTC
>TRBV6-5|-|-|TRBJ1-2
CASSNPDSYGYTF
TGTGCCAGCAGTAACCCTGACAGCTATGGCTACACCTTC
>TRBV5-1|TRBD2|-|TRBJ2-5
CASSQMTSALQETQYF
TGCGCCAGCAGCCAAATGACTAGCGCCCTCCAAGAGACCCAGTACTTC